This T cell receptor (beta chain) is drawn from a study of response to subunit inactivated influenza vaccine. Study-level findings and limits: Authors suggested that a seasonal influenza vaccination recruits few new T cells each time.

This clonotype was found a few times. The antigen remains undetermined. TCRdb reprocessed the RT-PCR reads with MiXCR, giving one entry per CDR3 protein. The table lists just under 550,000 distinct CDR3 sequences, less than 25% of them singletons. This CDR3 contains 16 residues. The ends lost 2 bases at V and 5 bases at J; junction bases unmatched: 6. Germline CDR1 and CDR2: ENHRY and SYGVKD. The data were also submitted as part of a second study, on T cells expressing NK-cell markers. From that second work: With UMIs, 5'RACE template switching was used to make TCR beta cDNA. In sorted CD3+CD56+NKG2C+, CD3+CD56+NKG2C- and CD3+CD56-NKG2C+ T cells, TCR beta repertoires were obtained. Several of the experiments relied on an anti-gamma-delta TCR antibody so that only alpha-beta TCR T cells were sorted. About six of the donors carried dominant NKG2C+ clonotypes that took up 1.0-7.0% of their CD8+ T cells.

The sample here was CD4+ T cells sorted from PBMCs, taken 11 to 12 days after vaccination. This TCR came from a man aged 50 or older who received an inactivated influenza vaccine. V usage is TRBV10-3 and J usage is TRBJ2-2; 9 bases map to TRBD1. The CDR3 region has the DNA TGTGCCATCAGTGAGCCAGGGACAGGGCGAACCGGGGAGCTGTTTTTT. This gives the protein CAISEPGTGRTGELFF.